Below are 6 T cell receptor beta chains sequenced from a single sample in a study of Ad26.COV2.S vaccination and SARS-CoV-2 variants. Treatment specified: over 15 received Ad26.COV2.S at low or high dose, single or two shots; 5 received placebo; per-sample allocation not given. Day 63 after the first injection of vaccine or placebo was the sampling time. TCRdb's table, derived via immunoSEQ multiplex PCR, lists solely in-frame clones and lacks some. The sample lists about 400,000 clones; about 88% were seen once. The source material was peripheral blood, sampled in a trial of Ad26.COV2.S vaccine versus placebo. The origin of the receptors is a person aged 18-65 years who received the Ad26.COV2.S COVID-19 vaccine or a placebo.

The chain joins TRBV11-3 to TRBJ2-4; 11 positions agree with TRBD2. CDR1 SGHNT and CDR2 YENEEA come from the germline V gene. The CDR3 is 17 amino acids. Germline trimming cut 2 bases from V and 1 base from J; bases unmatched to any gene: 4. CDR3 bases: TGTGCCAGCAGCTTACGACTAGCGGGAATCGCCAAAAACATTCAGTACTTC. Encoded protein: CASSLRLAGIAKNIQYF.

This chain links TRBV12-3 or TRBV12-4 with TRBJ2-4; D call uncertain. Trimming took off 6 bases at V and 10 bases at J, with 13 bases between the two ends. CDR3 length: 12 amino acids. The CDR3 nucleotides read TGTGCCAGCAGCTCGGAGCCAAGTATTCAGTACTTC. It yields the protein CASSSEPSIQYF.

This chain uses TRBV5-4 with TRBJ2-1, with D maybe TRBD2 (6 bases). Germline loops: CDR1 SGHNT, CDR2 YYREEE (reference sequence). Trimming removed 0 bases from V and 4 bases from J, with 14 bases in between. The CDR3 length is 16 residues. In DNA, the CDR3 is TGTGCCAGCAGCTTGGGGGGAGGCCAAGATTACAATGAGCAGTTCTTC. Translating gives CASSLGGGQDYNEQFF.

V gene TRBV2 combines with J gene TRBJ1-5; TRBD1 aligns across 11 bases. V lost 4 bases, J lost 5 bases, and 1 base stayed unmatched. There are 14 residues in the CDR3. Germline V gene data show CDR1 as SNHLY and CDR2 as FYNNEI. The CDR3 DNA is TGTGCCAGCAGTGCGGGACAGGGGGATCAGCCCCAGCATTTT. It encodes CASSAGQGDQPQHF.

The V call is TRBV30, the J call TRBJ2-3, with TRBD1 matching over 7 bases. Germline CDR1 reads GTSNPN; CDR2 reads SVGIG (reference sequence). The ends lost 3 bases at V and 6 bases at J; junction bases unmatched: 15. The CDR3 has 16 residues. The CDR3, as DNA: TGTGCCTGGAGCCCATCCCCTGGATCCAGGGGGGATACGCAGTATTTT. The encoded protein is CAWSPSPGSRGDTQYF. Using reference TRBV30 and TRBJ2-3 for the parts outside the CDR3, the full variable domain is SQTIHQWPATLVQPVGSPLSLECTVEGTSNPNLYWYRQAAGRGLQLLFYSVGIGQISSEVPQNLSASRPQDRQFILSSKKLLLSDSGFYLCAWSPSPGSRGDTQYFGPGTRLTVL.

The chain is built from TRBV5-4 and TRBJ2-7; the match to TRBD2 covers 8 bases. The V gene end was trimmed by 1 base and the J gene end by 2 bases; junction bases not matched to a gene: 8. CDR1 is SGHNT and CDR2 is YYREEE in the germline V gene (reference sequence). This CDR3 comprises 16 residues. The CDR3 sequence is CASSLFGGRKAYEQYF. The CDR3 DNA reads TGTGCCAGCAGCTTGTTCGGCGGGAGGAAGGCCTACGAGCAGTACTTC.